The clone carrying this T cell receptor (beta chain) was picked up one time. The antigen remains unidentified. The data were produced by immunoSEQ multiplex PCR, yet TCRdb's version contains in-frame clones alone and is incomplete. The table records roughly 700,000 clones, about nine tenths of them present only once. CDR1 and CDR2 from the germline V gene are LNHNV and YYDKDF (reference sequence). This CDR3 contains 14 residues. Trimming at V came to 5 bases and at J to 4 bases, leaving 6 bases not matched to a gene. The data stem from a study of shared clonotypes between healthy human individuals. General observations from the study: Sequencing depth was expected to affect clonotype sharing among donors.

Those who donated, Caucasian adults without exception, all lived in Nashville, Tennessee. This clonotype was sampled from a young man in good health. Some clones in this sample may be carry-over from other donors' samples. The sample comprised memory CD8+ T cells from PBMCs. Documented subset: CD45RO+ cells pooled with CCR7-negative TemRA cells. The rearrangement joins TRBV15 to TRBJ2-7, with TRBD2 identical over 9 bases. CDR3 sequence: CATSETGLAYEQYF. The CDR3 coding sequence is TGTGCCACCAGCGAAACGGGACTAGCTTACGAGCAGTACTTC.